This T cell receptor beta chain originates from a study of T cell responses to AZD1222 COVID-19 vaccine. Points from the study as a whole: The study identified only five to seven AZD1222 recipients as seropositive at baseline. Donors were chiefly white British, with a greater number of females, and clonal diversity was perhaps underestimated.

On this clone: Its matching antigen is unknown.

Libraries were prepared by immunoSEQ multiplex PCR; TCRdb keeps only in-frame clonotypes and omits some of them. This sample carries under 150,000 clones, more than 85% of them seen once, and the ten largest clones take around 5.4%. The ends were cut back, 1 base at V and 5 bases at J, with 6 bases in the middle. This CDR3 is 12 amino acids long. The chain is built from TRBV12-3 or TRBV12-4 and TRBJ2-7, with D hard to call. The sample consisted of peripheral blood, taken on day 0 of AZD1222 vaccination. This sequence was found in an adult in good health. The CDR3 reads CASSLGWDEQYF. CDR3 DNA sequence: TGTGCCAGCAGTTTAGGTTGGGACGAGCAGTACTTC.